A selection of T cell receptor beta chains follows, all from one sample in a study of spatial heterogeneity in lung cancer. TCRdb ran MiXCR on the 5' RACE reads and lists one entry per CDR3 protein. The sample yields roughly 20,000 distinct CDR3 sequences, 2.8% seen once. The starting material was lung tumor tissue, obtained at surgery. The receptor source for this set is a male donor with early-stage non-small cell lung cancer. Each CDR3 is given with its conserved first and last residue. The order of the fields is clone size, J gene, V gene, D gene, CDR3 DNA, CDR3 protein. The D gene is left open where the match is weak. The size of a clone is reported for some rows only, either as once, few or many, or as a class for expanded clones.

abundance: many; j_gene: TRBJ2-1; v_gene: TRBV18; d_gene: TRBD2; CDR3nt: TGTGCCAGCTCACCACCACCTCTAGCGGGGAACAATGAGCAGTTCTTC; CDR3aa: CASSPPPLAGNNEQFF
abundance: many; j_gene: TRBJ2-7; v_gene: TRBV3-1; d_gene: NA; CDR3nt: TGTGCCAGCAGCCCCCTGGGGGGCTACGAGCAGTACTTC; CDR3aa: CASSPLGGYEQYF
abundance: many; j_gene: TRBJ1-4; v_gene: TRBV6-2/TRBV6-3; d_gene: TRBD1; CDR3nt: TGTGCCAGCAGTTACTTTCTTACAGGGGCGGGGAAACTGTTTTTT; CDR3aa: CASSYFLTGAGKLFF
abundance: medium-sized; j_gene: TRBJ1-5; v_gene: TRBV7-9; d_gene: NA; CDR3nt: TGTGCCAGCAGCTTAGGACAGTATAGCAATCAGCCCCAGCATTTT; CDR3aa: CASSLGQYSNQPQHF
abundance: NA; j_gene: TRBJ1-6; v_gene: TRBV20-1; d_gene: NA; CDR3nt: TGCAGTGTACGCAGAGATAATTCACCCCTCCACTTT; CDR3aa: CSVRRDNSPLHF
abundance: many; j_gene: TRBJ2-5; v_gene: TRBV20-1; d_gene: NA; CDR3nt: TGCAGTGCCTTCGCTGGAGAGACCCAGTACTTC; CDR3aa: CSAFAGETQYF
abundance: many; j_gene: TRBJ1-1; v_gene: TRBV20-1; d_gene: NA; CDR3nt: TGCAGTGCTACTGAGGGATTATCGAACACTGAAGCTTTCTTT; CDR3aa: CSATEGLSNTEAFF
abundance: many; j_gene: TRBJ2-6; v_gene: TRBV24-1; d_gene: NA; CDR3nt: TGTGCCACCTCCAGTTCTGGGGCCAACGTCCTGACTTTC; CDR3aa: CATSSSGANVLTF
abundance: many; j_gene: TRBJ2-3; v_gene: TRBV6-2/TRBV6-3; d_gene: NA; CDR3nt: TGTGCCAGCAGACTTCGTTTGTCGGCAGATACGCAGTATTTT; CDR3aa: CASRLRLSADTQYF
abundance: many; j_gene: TRBJ2-2; v_gene: TRBV6-1; d_gene: TRBD2; CDR3nt: TGTGCCACCGACATAGGGCTAGCGGAAACGTGGCTGTTTTTT; CDR3aa: CATDIGLAETWLFF
abundance: many; j_gene: TRBJ2-1; v_gene: TRBV4-2; d_gene: TRBD2; CDR3nt: TGTGCCAGCAGCCAAGGTATAGCGGGTTACGACAATGAGCAGTTCTTC; CDR3aa: CASSQGIAGYDNEQFF
abundance: many; j_gene: TRBJ1-5; v_gene: TRBV5-5; d_gene: TRBD1; CDR3nt: TGTGCCAGCAGTCCGGGACAGGGGTTTCAGCCCCAGCATTTT; CDR3aa: CASSPGQGFQPQHF
abundance: many; j_gene: TRBJ2-2; v_gene: TRBV4-2; d_gene: NA; CDR3nt: TGTGCCAGCACAAGGGCAGGAGATAACACCGGGGAGCTGTTTTTT; CDR3aa: CASTRAGDNTGELFF
abundance: many; j_gene: TRBJ2-6; v_gene: TRBV14; d_gene: NA; CDR3nt: TGTGCCAGCAGCCAAGAGAGTATACTTCCCGGGGCCAACGTCCTGACTTTC; CDR3aa: CASSQESILPGANVLTF
abundance: few; j_gene: TRBJ1-2; v_gene: TRBV7-8; d_gene: NA; CDR3nt: TGTGCCAGCAGCTCAGAAACCATGGACGGGGACTATGGCTACACCTTC; CDR3aa: CASSSETMDGDYGYTF
abundance: many; j_gene: TRBJ1-5; v_gene: TRBV7-2; d_gene: NA; CDR3nt: TGTGCCAGCAGCACCATGGGAAATAGCAATCAGCCCCAGCATTTT; CDR3aa: CASSTMGNSNQPQHF
abundance: many; j_gene: TRBJ1-3; v_gene: TRBV6-2/TRBV6-3; d_gene: NA; CDR3nt: TGTGCCAGCAGTTACTCGAGGAACGGAGACTCTGGAAACACCATATATTTT; CDR3aa: CASSYSRNGDSGNTIYF
abundance: many; j_gene: TRBJ2-4; v_gene: TRBV25-1; d_gene: TRBD1; CDR3nt: TGTGCCAGCAGTGATACAGGGGGGCCAAACATTCAGTACTTC; CDR3aa: CASSDTGGPNIQYF
abundance: many; j_gene: TRBJ1-2; v_gene: TRBV12-3/TRBV12-4; d_gene: NA; CDR3nt: TGTGCCAGCAGTTTAAGGGGTCTAGTCGGGGGTGACTATGGCTACACCTTC; CDR3aa: CASSLRGLVGGDYGYTF
abundance: many; j_gene: TRBJ2-2; v_gene: TRBV5-1; d_gene: TRBD2; CDR3nt: TGCGCCAGCAGCTTGGGTGGAGCGGGAGCTCTCACCGGGGAGCTGTTTTTT; CDR3aa: CASSLGGAGALTGELFF
abundance: many; j_gene: TRBJ1-3; v_gene: TRBV6-1; d_gene: NA; CDR3nt: TGTGCCAGCAGTGCTACAGGGACAGGAAACACCATATATTTT; CDR3aa: CASSATGTGNTIYF
abundance: many; j_gene: TRBJ2-5; v_gene: TRBV9; d_gene: TRBD1; CDR3nt: TGTGCCAGCAGCGCCTGGGACAGACAAGAGACCCAGTACTTC; CDR3aa: CASSAWDRQETQYF
abundance: many; j_gene: TRBJ1-3; v_gene: TRBV6-2/TRBV6-3; d_gene: NA; CDR3nt: TGTGCCAGCAGCCGAGCAGGGTCTGGAAACACCATATATTTT; CDR3aa: CASSRAGSGNTIYF
abundance: many; j_gene: TRBJ1-1; v_gene: TRBV9; d_gene: NA; CDR3nt: TGTGCCAGCAGCGTAGTCGGGGATTGGGACACTGAAGCTTTCTTT; CDR3aa: CASSVVGDWDTEAFF
abundance: many; j_gene: TRBJ2-7; v_gene: TRBV11-2; d_gene: TRBD2; CDR3nt: TGTGCCAGCAGCTTACTGCCCGGACTAGCGGGTTCCTACGAGCAGTACTTC; CDR3aa: CASSLLPGLAGSYEQYF
abundance: few; j_gene: TRBJ2-2; v_gene: TRBV6-4; d_gene: TRBD2; CDR3nt: TGTGCCAGCAGCTACGGGAGGGACACCGGGGAGCTGTTTTTT; CDR3aa: CASSYGRDTGELFF
abundance: many; j_gene: TRBJ2-7; v_gene: TRBV20-1; d_gene: NA; CDR3nt: TGCAGTGCGACTTCAGGGGATGAGGCTTACGAGCAGTACTTC; CDR3aa: CSATSGDEAYEQYF
abundance: many; j_gene: TRBJ2-7; v_gene: TRBV3-1; d_gene: NA; CDR3nt: TGTGCCAGCAGCCCGACTGAGTCCTACGAGCAGTACTTC; CDR3aa: CASSPTESYEQYF
abundance: many; j_gene: TRBJ2-2; v_gene: TRBV14; d_gene: TRBD2; CDR3nt: TGTGCCAGCAGCCGATTAGCGGGAGTGTTTGACGGGGAGCTGTTTTTT; CDR3aa: CASSRLAGVFDGELFF
abundance: many; j_gene: TRBJ2-7; v_gene: TRBV10-3; d_gene: NA; CDR3nt: TGTGCCATCAGTGATCGCCAAGGAAGCGAGCAGTACTTC; CDR3aa: CAISDRQGSEQYF
abundance: many; j_gene: TRBJ1-1; v_gene: TRBV12-2; d_gene: NA; CDR3nt: TGTGCAAGTCGCTTAGCCATAAAGACAGGGGGCCGGACTGAAGCTTTCTTT; CDR3aa: CASRLAIKTGGRTEAFF
abundance: many; j_gene: TRBJ2-5; v_gene: TRBV27; d_gene: TRBD2; CDR3nt: TGTGCGACCAGGACTAGCGGGAGGCCACAAGAGACCCAGTACTTC; CDR3aa: CATRTSGRPQETQYF
abundance: many; j_gene: TRBJ2-2; v_gene: TRBV5-1; d_gene: NA; CDR3nt: TGCGCCAGCAGCTCAATCTATTACACCGGGGAGCTGTTTTTT; CDR3aa: CASSSIYYTGELFF
abundance: many; j_gene: TRBJ2-5; v_gene: TRBV19; d_gene: TRBD2; CDR3nt: TGTGCCAGTAGTCCAGCGGGAGGGCAAGAGACCCAGTACTTC; CDR3aa: CASSPAGGQETQYF
abundance: many; j_gene: TRBJ1-2; v_gene: TRBV15; d_gene: TRBD1; CDR3nt: TGTGCCACCAGCAGAGTGACGACAGGGGGTTCAGGCTACACCTTC; CDR3aa: CATSRVTTGGSGYTF
abundance: many; j_gene: TRBJ2-1; v_gene: TRBV15; d_gene: NA; CDR3nt: TGTGCCACCAGCAGCGGGACAACGAGCTCCTACAATGAGCAGTTCTTC; CDR3aa: CATSSGTTSSYNEQFF
abundance: many; j_gene: TRBJ2-6; v_gene: TRBV28; d_gene: NA; CDR3nt: TGTGCCAGCAGTTCCAATGGGGGCAAAACTGGGGCCAACGTCCTGACTTTC; CDR3aa: CASSSNGGKTGANVLTF
abundance: many; j_gene: TRBJ1-5; v_gene: TRBV18; d_gene: NA; CDR3nt: TGTGCCAGCTCCCTCGGGGGCGACAGCGGCGTGCAGCCCCAGCATTTT; CDR3aa: CASSLGGDSGVQPQHF
abundance: many; j_gene: TRBJ2-3; v_gene: TRBV29-1; d_gene: NA; CDR3nt: TGCAGCGTTGAGGTCGGAGGGTCCTCGGATACGCAGTATTTT; CDR3aa: CSVEVGGSSDTQYF
abundance: many; j_gene: TRBJ2-2; v_gene: TRBV18; d_gene: TRBD2; CDR3nt: TGTGCCAGCTCACCATTCCCAGCGGGAGAGGGTGATGGCGGGGAGCTGTTTTTT; CDR3aa: CASSPFPAGEGDGGELFF
abundance: many; j_gene: TRBJ2-3; v_gene: TRBV6-5; d_gene: TRBD1; CDR3nt: TGTGCCAGCAGTCGACAGGGAGCCACAGATACGCAGTATTTT; CDR3aa: CASSRQGATDTQYF
abundance: many; j_gene: TRBJ1-2; v_gene: TRBV5-1; d_gene: NA; CDR3nt: TGCGCCAGCAGCTTCCGGGATATTAACTATGGCTACACCTTC; CDR3aa: CASSFRDINYGYTF
abundance: many; j_gene: TRBJ2-6; v_gene: TRBV5-1; d_gene: TRBD1; CDR3nt: TGCGCCAGCAGCGTGGACAGGGACCTCTTCCTGACTTTC; CDR3aa: CASSVDRDLFLTF
abundance: few; j_gene: TRBJ2-7; v_gene: TRBV5-4; d_gene: TRBD1; CDR3nt: TGTGCCAGCAGCATCGGACAGGGGCAGCAGTACTTC; CDR3aa: CASSIGQGQQYF
abundance: many; j_gene: TRBJ2-1; v_gene: TRBV5-1; d_gene: TRBD2; CDR3nt: TGCGCCAGCAGCCGTTCGGGACTAGCGGGAGTGGGTGAGCAGTTCTTC; CDR3aa: CASSRSGLAGVGEQFF
abundance: many; j_gene: TRBJ2-5; v_gene: TRBV27; d_gene: NA; CDR3nt: TGTGCCAGCAGTTTCGCCTGGGAGGAGACCCAGTACTTC; CDR3aa: CASSFAWEETQYF
abundance: many; j_gene: TRBJ1-1; v_gene: TRBV6-1; d_gene: TRBD1; CDR3nt: TGTGCCAGCAGGGCACCGGGACAGGGGTCGATCACTGAAGCTTTCTTT; CDR3aa: CASRAPGQGSITEAFF
abundance: many; j_gene: TRBJ1-3; v_gene: TRBV6-5; d_gene: NA; CDR3nt: TGTGCCAGCAGTTATGGGGAGTCTGGAAACACCATATATTTT; CDR3aa: CASSYGESGNTIYF
abundance: many; j_gene: TRBJ1-2; v_gene: TRBV10-3; d_gene: TRBD1; CDR3nt: TGTGCCATCAGCGGGACAGGTTCTACTAACTATGGCTACACCTTC; CDR3aa: CAISGTGSTNYGYTF
abundance: many; j_gene: TRBJ1-1; v_gene: TRBV5-1; d_gene: TRBD1; CDR3nt: TGCGCCAGTGTCGGACAGGGAGAAGCTTTCTTT; CDR3aa: CASVGQGEAFF
abundance: many; j_gene: TRBJ1-5; v_gene: TRBV29-1; d_gene: NA; CDR3nt: TGCAGCGTAGGACAGAACAATCAGCCCCAGCATTTT; CDR3aa: CSVGQNNQPQHF
abundance: many; j_gene: TRBJ2-3; v_gene: TRBV18; d_gene: TRBD2; CDR3nt: TGTGCCAGCTCACCATCTGCGGGAGGGACAGATACGCAGTATTTT; CDR3aa: CASSPSAGGTDTQYF
abundance: many; j_gene: TRBJ1-2; v_gene: TRBV25-1; d_gene: NA; CDR3nt: TGTGCCAGCAGTGAACCCTCAGGGTGGAGTGGCTACACCTTC; CDR3aa: CASSEPSGWSGYTF
abundance: many; j_gene: TRBJ2-1; v_gene: TRBV12-5; d_gene: NA; CDR3nt: TGTGCTAGTGGTTTGGGACTTGGCTACTCCTACAATGAGCAGTTCTTC; CDR3aa: CASGLGLGYSYNEQFF
abundance: many; j_gene: TRBJ2-7; v_gene: TRBV7-6; d_gene: NA; CDR3nt: TGTGCCAGCAGCTTAGGTTCGCAGGGGTCGAACGAGCAGTACTTC; CDR3aa: CASSLGSQGSNEQYF
abundance: many; j_gene: TRBJ1-2; v_gene: TRBV11-3; d_gene: TRBD1; CDR3nt: TGTGCCAGCAGCCGGGGACAGGGGACGTATGGCTACACCTTC; CDR3aa: CASSRGQGTYGYTF